This T cell receptor beta chain appears in the sequencing data of a study of blood T cell repertoires in COVID-19. Here immunoSEQ multiplex PCR was the method, and the copy in TCRdb shows in-frame clones only, minus some. The sample carries 90,000 to 120,000 clones, around 88% recorded once. The specimen sequenced was peripheral blood. This clonotype originated in a man in his fifties with active or convalescent COVID-19.

The CDR3 sequence: CASSNPEGPRKAEAFF. CDR3 DNA sequence: TGTGCCAGCAGCAACCCCGAGGGTCCCAGGAAGGCTGAAGCTTTCTTT. This chain links TRBV21-1 with TRBJ1-1. TRBV21-1 is listed as a pseudogene. The CDR3 runs 16 residues.